These 5 T cell receptor beta chains were sequenced from one sample in a study of response to subunit inactivated influenza vaccine. From the RT-PCR reads, TCRdb called clonotypes with MiXCR, one entry per CDR3 protein. The sample includes 500,000 to 600,000 distinct CDR3 sequences, roughly 13% of them seen just once. The sample was PBMCs from blood, taken 40 to 50 days after vaccination. These receptors were collected from a man in his forties or fifties who received an inactivated influenza vaccine.

The DNA for the CDR3 is TGTGCCAGCAGTTTACTAGCGGGGGAGCCGTACCAAGAGACCCAGTACTTC. As protein: CASSLLAGEPYQETQYF. The chain recombines TRBV12-3 or TRBV12-4 with TRBJ2-5; 10 positions match TRBD2. After removal of 2 bases from V and 0 bases from J, the junction contained 6 bases not matched to a gene. The CDR3 extends over 17 amino acids.

CDR3 residues: CASSQVAGGADYGYTF. As DNA, the CDR3 is TGCGCCAGCAGCCAAGTAGCAGGGGGCGCGGACTATGGCTACACCTTC. The V and J genes are TRBV4-3 and TRBJ1-2; 8 positions agree with TRBD1. This CDR3 contains 16 residues. CDR1 and CDR2 from the germline V gene are LGHNA and YSLEER. V was clipped by 1 base and J by 3 bases; unmatched bases: 7.

V gene TRBV9 combines with J gene TRBJ2-2; 12 positions agree with TRBD1. Trimming at V came to 4 bases and at J to 2 bases, leaving 3 bases not matched to a gene. Per germline, CDR1 SGDLS and CDR2 YYNGEE. The CDR3 runs 16 residues. CDR3 sequence reads: CASSSGTGGNTGELFF. CDR3 nucleotide sequence: TGTGCCAGCAGCTCCGGGACAGGGGGCAACACCGGGGAGCTGTTTTTT.

The rearrangement uses TRBV7-3 and TRBJ2-1; D uncertain. The ends were cut back, 3 bases at V and 2 bases at J, with 8 bases in the middle. In germline, CDR1 is SGHTA, CDR2 FQGTGA. The CDR3 extends over 14 amino acids. For the CDR3, the DNA is TGTGCCAGCAGCTTGGAACCCCCCTACAATGAGCAGTTCTTC. It is translated as CASSLEPPYNEQFF.

This clonotype appeared many times. This sequence joins TRBV5-1 and TRBJ2-5, with D possibly matching TRBD1 (5 bases). Germline V gives CDR1 SGHRS, CDR2 YFSETQ. Trimming pared 4 bases from V and 2 bases from J, leaving 12 bases between. The CDR3 has 14 amino acids. The CDR3 DNA reads as TGCGCCAGCAGCCCATCCCAGGGTCAAGAGACCCAGTACTTC. This codes for CASSPSQGQETQYF.